The T cell receptor (beta chain) under discussion was sequenced for a study of blood T cell repertoires in COVID-19. Background on the study: The United States, Italy and Spain were the sources of the acute and convalescent COVID-19 samples. Sources were T cells, B-cell-depleted T cells, or PBMCs; the material itself was cDNA or gDNA.

In the original workflow: From reference gene primer amplification, estimates of nucleated cell counts were derived. The method was immunoSEQ multiplex PCR; TCRdb's version includes in-frame clones alone and lacks a portion of them. That table is the source of V, J and clone size, and D and trimming were worked out from the DNA. The sample has over 400,000 clones, more than 80% seen once. CDR1 is SNHLY, CDR2 FYNNEI, per germline. V was pared by 4 bases and J by 0 bases, with 7 bases between. The CDR3 runs to 14 residues. Sequenced input: peripheral blood. The receptor was derived from a woman in her twenties or thirties with active or convalescent COVID-19. The chain joins TRBV2 to TRBJ1-5; TRBD1 might be the D (5 bases). CDR3 DNA: TGTGCCAGCAGTGCAGGGAATAGCAATCAGCCCCAGCATTTT. This encodes CASSAGNSNQPQHF.